This T cell receptor beta chain is from a study of T-cell memory formation after mild COVID-19. Background on the study: TCR clusters showed largely donor specificity.

Using its own MiXCR run on the 5' RACE reads, TCRdb lists one record per CDR3 protein. This repertoire shows over 450,000 distinct CDR3 sequences, just over 20% found once; its top ten account for 12%. The germline CDR1 and CDR2 sequences are LNHNV and YYDKDF (reference sequence). With 1 base removed from V and 5 bases from J, the gap between germline ends came to 23 bases. The CDR3 loop spans 18 amino acids. Only one count was recorded for this clonotype. The receptor was isolated from an adult woman who had mild COVID-19 (a few samples of this study predate the infection). Cell type and time point are not known. The sample taken for sequencing was PBMCs or a T cell subset sorted from them (not recorded which). The chain has TRBV15 and TRBJ1-2; no definite D call. The CDR3 sequence is CATSRGHEGSSIPYGYTF. The CDR3 coding sequence is TGTGCCACCAGCAGAGGTCATGAAGGTTCCTCGATTCCTTATGGCTACACCTTC.